One and the same sample provided the 6 T cell receptor beta chains below, sequenced in a study of molecular identifiers for immune sequencing clone quantification. TCRdb reprocessed the PCR reads via MiXCR and lists one record per CDR3 protein. The profile shows about 500,000 distinct CDR3 sequences, about 22% of them singletons. The sequenced sample was naive CD8+ T cells from blood, with Jurkat cell RNA spiked in. Subset here: FACS-sorted CD8+CD4-CCR7+CD45RA+ naive T cells. Every receptor here comes from a human donor in good health. Some libraries in this study had Jurkat cell RNA spiked in.

This clonotype was found a few times. The rearrangement links TRBV7-8 to TRBJ1-3, with 9 bases aligning to TRBD1. Trimming cost V 3 bases and J 12 bases; bases outside gene matches: 3. The CDR3 totals 12 residues. CDR1 and CDR2 from the germline V gene are SGHVS and FQNEAQ. The CDR3 sequence is CASSLEDRGIYF. The CDR3 DNA follows: TGTGCCAGCAGCTTGGAGGACAGGGGCATATATTTT.

The table lists this clonotype with a few counts. The CDR3 DNA reads as TGTGCCAGCAGCCCGGGGGCCGACCAGGGGGTTTGGGCCCAGTACTTC. Amino acid sequence: CASSPGADQGVWAQYF. The chain is built from TRBV11-2 and TRBJ2-5; possible D gene TRBD1, 7 bases. CDR3 size: 16 residues. The V and J ends lost 5 bases and 9 bases respectively, with 25 bases between them. Germline CDR1 and CDR2: SGHAT and FQNNGV.

This clonotype has just a few counts. The chain's CDR3 is CASTPGVWGTEAFF. CDR3 DNA sequence: TGTGCCAGCACCCCCGGGGTTTGGGGCACTGAAGCTTTCTTT. This sequence joins TRBV6-6 and TRBJ1-1; no definite D call. The V gene lost 7 bases and the J gene lost 4 bases, with 16 bases spanning the gap. Germline CDR1 MNHNY, CDR2 SVGAGI (reference sequence). This CDR3 region has 14 residues.

The chain couples TRBV9 to TRBJ2-3; 10 nucleotides match TRBD2. V dropped 7 bases and J dropped 2; count of bases not matched to a gene: 7. There are 15 residues in the CDR3. The germline V gene encodes CDR1 SGDLS and CDR2 YYNGEE. CDR3 DNA: TGTGCCAGCCACTCCGGGACTAGCGACACAGATACGCAGTATTTT. As protein: CASHSGTSDTDTQYF.

This clonotype came up many times. The genes are TRBV20-1 and TRBJ2-3; D uncertain. CDR1 is DFQATT and CDR2 is SNEGSKA in the germline V gene (reference sequence). Trimming stripped 0 bases from V and 5 bases from J, with 3 bases between. The CDR3 is 11 amino acids. The CDR3 nucleotides are TGCAGTGCTAGAGATCAAGATACGCAGTATTTT. This sequence encodes CSARDQDTQYF.

A few counts support this clonotype. The J gene is TRBJ2-7, the V gene TRBV5-3; D is ambiguous. TRBV5-3 is labeled an ORF, and its function is uncertain. V shed 8 bases and J shed 3 bases, with 9 bases lying between them. The CDR3 contains 11 residues. CDR3 nucleotides: TGTGCCAGCAGCGAATTCTACGAGCAGTACTTC. As protein: CASSEFYEQYF.